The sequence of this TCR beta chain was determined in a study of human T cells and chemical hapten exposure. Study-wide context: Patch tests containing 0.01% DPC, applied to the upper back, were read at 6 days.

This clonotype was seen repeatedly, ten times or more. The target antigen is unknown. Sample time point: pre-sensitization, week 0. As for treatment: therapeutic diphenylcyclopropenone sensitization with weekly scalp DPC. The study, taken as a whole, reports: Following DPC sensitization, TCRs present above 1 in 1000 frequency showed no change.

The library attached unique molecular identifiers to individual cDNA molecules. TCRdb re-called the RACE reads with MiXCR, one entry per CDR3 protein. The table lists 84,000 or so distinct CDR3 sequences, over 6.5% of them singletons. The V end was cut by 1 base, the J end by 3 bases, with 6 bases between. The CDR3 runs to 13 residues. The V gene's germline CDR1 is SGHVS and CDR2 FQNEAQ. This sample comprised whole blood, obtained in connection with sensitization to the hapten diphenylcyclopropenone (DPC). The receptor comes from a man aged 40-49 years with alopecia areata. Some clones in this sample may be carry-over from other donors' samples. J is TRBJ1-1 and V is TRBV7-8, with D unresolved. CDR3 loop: CASSLERDTEAFF. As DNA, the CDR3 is TGTGCCAGCAGCTTAGAACGGGACACTGAAGCTTTCTTT. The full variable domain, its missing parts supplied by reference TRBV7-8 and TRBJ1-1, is GAGVSQSPRYKVAKRGQDVALRCDPISGHVSLFWYQQALGQGPEFLTYFQNEAQLDKSGLPSDRFFAERPEGSVSTLKIQRTQQEDSAVYLCASSLERDTEAFFGQGTRLTVV.